A single sample gave rise to the 7 T cell receptor beta chains below, sequenced in a study of blood T cell repertoires in COVID-19 (dated by TCRdb to about 2020). The library was obtained by the immunoSEQ multiplex PCR assay. Sourced from immuneACCESS, this table was stored by TCRdb with only in-frame sequences that have V and J called. A share of the clones is absent; for the studies checked, an unresolved V gene accounts for under half, and the remainder has no known explanation. Counted in this sample were roughly 190,000 clones; around 91% of them appeared once. The ten largest make up 0.77% of the sample. Sequenced material: PBMCs or T cells enriched from blood (not recorded which). The receptors were gathered from a woman younger than 35 who had recovered from COVID-19.

This clone was picked up one time. This rearrangement joins TRBV3-1 (or the pseudogene TRBV3-2) to TRBJ2-5; D is unresolved. This CDR3 spans 13 amino acids. V gave up 3 bases and J gave up 4 bases, with 9 bases separating them. Looked up from germline, CDR1 is LGHDT and CDR2 is YNNKEL (reference sequence). The CDR3 DNA reads as TGTGCCAGCAGCCACCAGGATAGAGAGACCCAGTACTTC. Translation: CASSHQDRETQYF.

The chain is built from TRBV9 and TRBJ2-7, with 8 nucleotides matching TRBD2. Germline V gene lookup returns CDR1 SGDLS and CDR2 YYNGEE. V was clipped by 4 bases and J by 2 bases; unmatched bases: 8. CDR3 size: 15 residues. The CDR3 sequence: CASSRAASGPYEQYF. DNA for the CDR3: TGTGCCAGCAGCAGAGCGGCTAGCGGGCCCTACGAGCAGTACTTC.

This chain joins TRBV5-4 and TRBJ2-5; 8 bases agree with TRBD2. The germline V gene has CDR1 SGHNT and CDR2 YYREEE (reference sequence). The CDR3 covers 14 residues. J lost 4 bases, V lost 2 bases, and 4 bases had no gene match. The CDR3 region has the DNA TGTGCCAGCAGCTTTAGCGGGAATCGAGAGACCCAGTACTTC. Translated, it gives CASSFSGNRETQYF.

This chain connects TRBV30 to TRBJ2-3, with D maybe TRBD1 (5 bases). Trimming left V 3 bases short and J 7 bases short, with 17 bases between. This CDR3 contains 14 residues. The V gene's germline CDR1 is GTSNPN and CDR2 SVGIG (reference sequence). The CDR3 here is CAWRTWGGPNTQYF. CDR3 sequence (DNA): TGTGCCTGGAGAACATGGGGCGGTCCGAATACGCAGTATTTT. Using reference TRBV30 and TRBJ2-3 for the parts outside the CDR3, the full variable domain is SQTIHQWPATLVQPVGSPLSLECTVEGTSNPNLYWYRQAAGRGLQLLFYSVGIGQISSEVPQNLSASRPQDRQFILSSKKLLLSDSGFYLCAWRTWGGPNTQYFGPGTRLTVL.

Only a few counts were recorded for this clone. The V and J genes are TRBV5-1 and TRBJ1-4, with TRBD1 identical over 8 bases. V trimming: 1 base; J trimming: 10 bases; junction bases outside the gene matches: 9. Germline-derived CDR1 and CDR2 are SGHRS and YFSETQ. The CDR3 is made up of 15 amino acids. The CDR3 DNA reads as TGCGCCAGCAGCTTGACAGGGGGTGTCACTGGAAAACTGTTTTTT. Amino acids: CASSLTGGVTGKLFF.

The chain combines TRBV13 with TRBJ2-1; 10 nucleotides match TRBD2. Looked up from germline, CDR1 is PRHDT and CDR2 is FYEKMQ (reference sequence). V lost 2 bases to trimming and J lost 7 bases; unmatched junction nucleotides: 5. The CDR3 totals 15 residues. As DNA, the CDR3 is TGTGCCAGCAGCTTACGGCTAGCGGGGGTAAATGAGCAGTTCTTC. It codes for CASSLRLAGVNEQFF.

The chain carries TRBV4-2 and TRBJ2-7; maybe TRBD1 (5 bases). The V gene's germline CDR1 is LGHNA and CDR2 YNFKEQ. The CDR3 is made up of 16 amino acids. The V end lost 0 bases, the J end lost 1 base, and 13 bases lay between the germline ends. CDR3 in amino acids: CASSQDLRQISYEQYF. For the CDR3, the DNA is TGTGCCAGCAGCCAAGATTTGAGACAGATTTCCTACGAGCAGTACTTC.